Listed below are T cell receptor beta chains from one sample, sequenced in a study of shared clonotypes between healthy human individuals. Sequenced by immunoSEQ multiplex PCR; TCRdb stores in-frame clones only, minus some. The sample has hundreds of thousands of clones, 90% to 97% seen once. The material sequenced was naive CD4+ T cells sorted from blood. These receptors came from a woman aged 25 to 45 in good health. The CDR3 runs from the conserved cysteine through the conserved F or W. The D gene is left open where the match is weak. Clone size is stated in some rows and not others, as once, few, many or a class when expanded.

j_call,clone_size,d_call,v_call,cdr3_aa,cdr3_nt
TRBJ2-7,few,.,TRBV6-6,CASSYAYEQYF,TGTGCCAGCAGTTACGCGTACGAGCAGTACTTC
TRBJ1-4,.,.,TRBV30,CAFSGTAEKLFF,TGTGCCTTCTCCGGGACGGCCGAAAAACTGTTTTTT
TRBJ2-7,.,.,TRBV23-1,CASSGQEGGVQYF,TGCGCCAGCAGTGGACAGGAGGGTGGTGTGCAGTACTTC
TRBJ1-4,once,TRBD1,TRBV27,CASSLIQGDEKLFF,TGTGCCAGCAGTTTAATACAGGGGGATGAAAAACTGTTTTTT
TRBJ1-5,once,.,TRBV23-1,CASSQSTGQPQHF,TGCGCCAGCAGTCAATCGACGGGACAGCCCCAGCATTTT
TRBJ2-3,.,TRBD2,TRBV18,CASSPVPSGRTDTQYF,TGTGCCAGCTCACCGGTCCCTAGCGGGAGGACAGATACGCAGTATTTT
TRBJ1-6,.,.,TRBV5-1,CASSLTAANSPLHF,TGCGCCAGCAGCCTGACAGCCGCAAATTCACCCCTCCACTTT
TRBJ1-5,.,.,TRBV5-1,CASSETANSNQPQHF,TGCGCCAGCAGCGAGACAGCTAATAGCAATCAGCCCCAGCATTTT
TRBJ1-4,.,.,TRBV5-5,CASSLAGTTNEKLFF,TGTGCCAGCAGCTTGGCCGGTACAACTAATGAAAAACTGTTTTTT
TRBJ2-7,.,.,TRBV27,CATKGRGRPYEQYF,TGTGCCACCAAGGGGAGGGGGCGACCCTACGAGCAGTACTTC
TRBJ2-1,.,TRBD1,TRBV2,CASSGQGGEQFF,TGTGCCAGCAGTGGACAGGGTGGGGAGCAGTTCTTC
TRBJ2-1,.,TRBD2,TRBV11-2,CASSLGLADPYNEQFF,TGTGCCAGCAGCCTGGGACTAGCGGATCCCTACAATGAGCAGTTCTTC
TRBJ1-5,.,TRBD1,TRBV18,CASSLSGTGDNQPQHF,TGTGCCAGCTCACTTTCCGGGACAGGGGACAATCAGCCCCAGCATTTT
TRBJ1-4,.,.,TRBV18,CASSPSVEGWEKLFF,TGTGCCAGCTCACCCTCAGTCGAAGGGTGGGAAAAACTGTTTTTT
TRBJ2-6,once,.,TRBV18,CASSPGGTYSGANVLTF,TGTGCCAGCTCACCAGGCGGCACCTACTCTGGGGCCAACGTCCTGACTTTC
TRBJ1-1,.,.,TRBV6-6,CASDRGDTEAFF,TGTGCCAGCGATCGCGGGGACACTGAAGCTTTCTTT
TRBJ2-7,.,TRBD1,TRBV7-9,CASTTTGGYEQYF,TGTGCCAGCACAACGACAGGGGGCTACGAGCAGTACTTC
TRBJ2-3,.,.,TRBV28,CASSSHLGARNTQYF,TGTGCCAGCAGTTCCCACTTAGGGGCCCGAAATACGCAGTATTTT
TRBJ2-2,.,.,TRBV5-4,CASSLEGSLNTGELFF,TGTGCCAGCAGCTTGGAAGGTAGCCTTAACACCGGGGAGCTGTTTTTT
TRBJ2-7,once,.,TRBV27,CASSPHSGISYEQYF,TGTGCCAGCAGTCCCCATTCAGGGATTTCCTACGAGCAGTACTTC
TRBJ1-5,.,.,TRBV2,CASGLDQPQHF,TGTGCCAGCGGCCTCGACCAGCCCCAGCATTTT
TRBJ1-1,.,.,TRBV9,CASSPLTTRAEAFF,TGTGCCAGCAGCCCGTTAACAACCCGGGCTGAAGCTTTCTTT
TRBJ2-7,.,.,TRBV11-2,CASSLRVRNEQYF,TGTGCCAGCAGCTTGCGTGTACGGAACGAGCAGTACTTC
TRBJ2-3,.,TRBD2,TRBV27,CASSFGTSINQAQYF,TGTGCCAGCAGTTTTGGGACTAGCATCAACCAGGCGCAGTATTTT
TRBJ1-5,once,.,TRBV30,CAWSVPRAPYSNQPQHF,TGTGCCTGGAGTGTTCCCCGGGCCCCTTATAGCAATCAGCCCCAGCATTTT
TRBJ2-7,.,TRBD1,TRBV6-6,CASSSPDRGTYEQYF,TGTGCCAGCAGTTCACCGGACAGGGGGACCTACGAGCAGTACTTC